The 30 T cell receptor beta chains below all came from one sample that was sequenced in a study of CD8 T cells in ankylosing spondylitis. MiXCR, applied by TCRdb to the 5' RACE reads, yields one record per CDR3 protein. The sample includes 250,000 to 350,000 distinct CDR3 sequences, under 25% seen only once; the top ten take approximately 3.7%. Sequencing was performed on blood, either unsorted or a sorted T cell fraction (not recorded which). These receptors all stem from a female donor with ankylosing spondylitis or in good health (not recorded which).

The chain carries TRBV18 and TRBJ1-5; TRBD1 might be the D (5 bases). The CDR3 covers 14 residues. Looked up from germline, CDR1 is KGHSH and CDR2 is LQKENI. V gave up 6 bases and J gave up 4 bases, with 13 bases separating them. The CDR3 DNA sequence: TGTGCCAGCTCTCCCTTCCAGGGAAATCAGCCCCAGCATTTT. Protein sequence: CASSPFQGNQPQHF.

As DNA, the CDR3 is TGTGCCAGCAGCCAGACTAGCGGCTACTCCTACGAGCAGTACTTC. This sequence encodes CASSQTSGYSYEQYF. The chain recombines TRBV3-1 with TRBJ2-7; 9 bases line up with TRBD2. The V segment lost 3 bases and the J segment 0 bases; nucleotides outside the gene matches: 3. The CDR3 length is 15 residues. Germline CDR1 is LGHDT and CDR2 is YNNKEL (reference sequence).

In its sample, this clonotype was seen many times. The V call is TRBV6-6, the J call TRBJ1-5; 12 nucleotides align to TRBD1. The CDR3 contains 17 residues. V dropped 5 bases and J dropped 4; count of bases not matched to a gene: 9. The germline CDR1 and CDR2 sequences are MNHNY and SVGAGI (reference sequence). CDR3 DNA: TGTGCCAGCAGTACCGGGACAGGGGGCAGAGGGAATCAGCCCCAGCATTTT. It is translated as CASSTGTGGRGNQPQHF.

This clonotype was picked up a small number of times. V and J are TRBV6-2 or TRBV6-3 and TRBJ1-1; TRBD1 aligns across 7 bases. Germline V gene sequence: CDR1 MNHEY, CDR2 SVGEGT. V was pared by 5 bases and J by 3 bases, with 6 bases of the junction left unmatched. The CDR3 is made up of 14 amino acids. The CDR3 is CASSDQGVDTEAFF. The CDR3 DNA sequence: TGTGCCAGCAGTGATCAGGGGGTCGACACTGAAGCTTTCTTT.

J is TRBJ2-2 and V is TRBV12-3 or TRBV12-4; D gene ambiguous. V gave up 2 bases and J gave up 5 bases, with 6 bases separating them. There are 13 residues in the CDR3. Written as DNA, the CDR3 is TGTGCCAGCAGTTTAAGAGCAACCGGGGAGCTGTTTTTT. The encoded protein is CASSLRATGELFF.

This sequence joins TRBV5-1 and TRBJ2-7; no clear D gene. Germline V gene lookup returns CDR1 SGHRS and CDR2 YFSETQ. Trimming shortened V by 1 base and J by 3 bases, and 8 bases separated the two germline ends. The CDR3 runs to 13 residues. CDR3 in DNA: TGCGCCAGCAGCTTGTTTACCGGCTACGAGCAGTACTTC. It translates to CASSLFTGYEQYF.

The rearrangement joins TRBV10-2 to TRBJ2-3, with 13 bases that match TRBD2. Germline lookup yields CDR1 WSHSY and CDR2 SAAADI. The CDR3 length is 17 residues. With 3 bases clipped from V and 5 bases from J, the junction kept 8 bases outside the gene matches. The CDR3 nucleotides are TGCGCCAGCAGTGAATTAGGGACTAGCGGGATCGGAGATACGCAGTATTTT. It specifies CASSELGTSGIGDTQYF.

This clonotype was counted only a few times. The chain carries TRBV6-5 and TRBJ1-4; 8 bases match TRBD1. J was trimmed by 13 bases and V by 1 base; bases with no gene match: 8. Germline CDR1 and CDR2: MNHEY and SVGAGI. The CDR3 covers 14 residues. Written as DNA, the CDR3 is TGTGCCAGCAGTTACTTCAGGACAGGGCCTGGACTGTTTTTT. Its translation is CASSYFRTGPGLFF.

There are a few counts of this clonotype. The J gene is TRBJ2-2, the V gene TRBV7-8, with 11 positions matching TRBD2. This CDR3 has 14 amino acids. The junction had 2 bases not matched to a gene; V was cut back by 7 bases and J by 4 bases. CDR1 and CDR2 from the germline V gene are SGHVS and FQNEAQ. This CDR3 is CASTTSGSTGELFF. The CDR3 nucleotides are TGTGCCAGCACTACTAGCGGGAGCACCGGGGAGCTGTTTTTT.

The chain carries TRBV20-1 and TRBJ2-7, with a weak D call TRBD2 (5 bases). CDR1 is DFQATT and CDR2 is SNEGSKA in the germline V gene (reference sequence). The CDR3 extends over 15 amino acids. V was clipped by 1 base and J by 6 bases, with 19 bases between them. The chain's CDR3 is CSARGETAGKGEQYF. The CDR3 bases are TGCAGTGCTAGAGGAGAAACCGCCGGGAAGGGCGAGCAGTACTTC.

This chain joins TRBV6-4 and TRBJ2-1; D ambiguous. Trimming stripped 2 bases from V and 7 bases from J, with 6 bases between. Germline lookup yields CDR1 MRHNA and CDR2 SNTAGT. The CDR3 has 12 amino acids. CDR3 sequence reads: CASSDLGNEQFF. The DNA of the CDR3 is TGTGCCAGCAGTGACCTGGGGAATGAGCAGTTCTTC.

This clonotype was seen more than once but under ten times. The rearrangement joins TRBV20-1 to TRBJ1-2; 8 bases map to TRBD1. Unmatched junction bases numbered 13, after V lost 3 bases and J lost 7 bases. The CDR3 is made up of 15 amino acids. CDR1 DFQATT and CDR2 SNEGSKA come from the germline V gene (reference sequence). CDR3: CSASGRTGRMGGYTF. Written as DNA, the CDR3 is TGCAGTGCTAGTGGCCGGACAGGGAGAATGGGTGGCTACACCTTC.

This clonotype was detected only a few times. The V gene is TRBV20-1, the J gene TRBJ2-1, with 8 bases that match TRBD2. The CDR3 is 15 residues long. Looked up from germline, CDR1 is DFQATT and CDR2 is SNEGSKA (reference sequence). The J segment lost 5 bases and the V segment lost 1 base, leaving 7 bases of the junction unmatched. The CDR3 DNA reads as TGCAGTGCTAGAGGGCTCGCGGGGGGTCACAATGAGCAGTTCTTC. This gives the protein CSARGLAGGHNEQFF.

CDR3 loop: CASSQEGWLQETQYF. CDR3 in DNA: TGTGCCAGCAGCCAGGAGGGTTGGCTTCAAGAGACCCAGTACTTC. The V gene is TRBV3-1, the J gene TRBJ2-5; D may be TRBD2 (6 bases). V was shortened by 3 bases and J by 2 bases, with 13 bases between the two germline ends. Germline V lookup: CDR1 LGHDT, CDR2 YNNKEL (reference sequence). The CDR3 contains 15 residues.

This clonotype was seen a few times. The chain employs TRBV20-1 and TRBJ1-1; D is unclear. The CDR3 loop spans 11 amino acids. V lost 5 bases to trimming and J lost 6 bases, with 10 bases between them. CDR1 and CDR2 (germline): DFQATT, SNEGSKA (reference sequence). CDR3 nucleotide sequence: TGCAGTGCTGGTCGGACGGCTGAAGCTTTCTTT. Protein: CSAGRTAEAFF.

V is TRBV5-1 and J is TRBJ2-5, with D maybe TRBD2 (6 bases). CDR1 is SGHRS and CDR2 is YFSETQ in the germline V gene. The ends were cut back, 4 bases at V and 3 bases at J, with 19 bases in the middle. This CDR3 spans 16 amino acids. The CDR3 DNA reads TGCGCCAGCAGCCCGACTACCGGGACTTCCAAAGAGACCCAGTACTTC. As protein: CASSPTTGTSKETQYF.

In nucleotides, the CDR3 is TGTGCCAGCAGCCAAGTGGCAGGATACAATGAGCAGTTCTTC. This sequence encodes CASSQVAGYNEQFF. The chain couples TRBV3-1 to TRBJ2-1; D unclear. Germline V gene lookup returns CDR1 LGHDT and CDR2 YNNKEL (reference sequence). The CDR3 is made up of 14 amino acids. The ends were cut back, 1 base at V and 4 bases at J, with 8 bases in the middle.

This clonotype was found once. The CDR3 spells CASSPKGTGGNGELFF. The CDR3 bases are TGTGCCAGTAGTCCGAAGGGGACAGGGGGTAACGGGGAGCTGTTTTTT. The genes are TRBV19 and TRBJ2-2; 11 bases match TRBD1. J lost 7 bases, V lost 5 bases, and 9 bases had no gene match. The CDR3 consists of 16 residues. CDR1 is LNHDA and CDR2 is SQIVND in the germline V gene (reference sequence).

There are a few counts of this clonotype. The V call is TRBV5-1, the J call TRBJ2-5; maybe TRBD1 (5 bases). The V and J ends lost 4 bases and 5 bases respectively, with 12 bases between them. The CDR3 is made up of 13 amino acids. The germline gives CDR1 SGHRS, CDR2 YFSETQ. In DNA form, the CDR3 reads TGCGCCAGCAGCCTACAGGTCGGGGAGACCCAGTACTTC. Translation: CASSLQVGETQYF.

The chain employs TRBV18 and TRBJ2-7; TRBD1 aligns across 10 bases. V was pared by 1 base and J by 11 bases, with 2 bases of the junction left unmatched. From germline, CDR1 is KGHSH and CDR2 LQKENI. This CDR3 has 12 residues. The CDR3 region is CASSPRGQGKYF. CDR3 bases: TGTGCCAGCTCACCACGGGGACAGGGGAAGTACTTC.

In this sample, this clonotype turned up a few times. The chain carries TRBV2 and TRBJ2-7, with 12 bases fitting TRBD2. J gave up 4 bases and V 5 bases, and 9 bases lay outside the gene matches. From germline, CDR1 is SNHLY and CDR2 FYNNEI. The CDR3 extends over 16 amino acids. CDR3: CASSYRLAGAGYEQYF. The CDR3 DNA follows: TGTGCCAGCAGTTACCGACTAGCGGGAGCGGGATACGAGCAGTACTTC.

This sequence joins TRBV5-1 and TRBJ2-2, with 8 bases fitting TRBD1. This CDR3 region has 15 residues. V lost 4 bases to trimming and J lost 5 bases; unmatched junction nucleotides: 7. CDR1 is SGHRS and CDR2 is YFSETQ in the germline V gene. CDR3 bases: TGCGCCAGCAGCATTTGGACAGGGAAGACCGGGGAGCTGTTTTTT. Its translation is CASSIWTGKTGELFF. The full variable domain, with the rest looked up from reference TRBV5-1 and TRBJ2-2, is KAGVTQTPRYLIKTRGQQVTLSCSPISGHRSVSWYQQTPGQGLQFLFEYFSETQRNKGNFPGRFSGRQFSNSRSEMNVSTLELGDSALYLCASSIWTGKTGELFFGEGSRLTVL.

This clonotype was seen ten or more times. An end of the junction differs from the germline gene, which may be a read error. The chain has TRBV10-3 and TRBJ2-1, with D perhaps matching TRBD1 or TRBD2 (6 bases each). Germline V gives CDR1 ENHRY, CDR2 SYGVKD. The CDR3 runs to 12 residues. CDR3 residues: CASGGLRALLLF. The CDR3 DNA follows: TGTGCCTCCGGGGGCTTAAGGGCCCTCCTACTCTTC.

The chain uses TRBV4-1 and TRBJ2-2; D perhaps matches TRBD1 (6 bases). The CDR3 runs 14 residues. Looked up from germline, CDR1 is MGHRA and CDR2 is YSYEKL. V was clipped by 4 bases and J by 8 bases, with 14 bases between them. The chain's CDR3 is CASSPPYRAGELFF. CDR3 sequence (DNA): TGCGCCAGCAGCCCCCCCTACAGGGCTGGGGAGCTGTTTTTT.

This clonotype was observed a handful of times. CDR3 amino acids: CASYEPGQENYEQYF. The CDR3 DNA is TGTGCCAGTTATGAACCGGGACAGGAAAACTACGAGCAGTACTTC. This chain links TRBV28 with TRBJ2-7; 8 nucleotides match TRBD1. The CDR3 is 15 residues long. Trimming cost V 9 bases and J 3 bases; bases outside gene matches: 13. CDR1 and CDR2 (germline): MDHEN, SYDVKM.

The sample holds one count of this clonotype. The genes are TRBV7-2 and TRBJ1-2; D might be TRBD1 (5 bases). The CDR3 runs 13 residues. Trimming cost V 1 base and J 8 bases, with 11 bases left between them. Germline CDR1 and CDR2: SGHTA and FQGNSA. CDR3 protein: CASSLGGVTGYTF. The CDR3 DNA sequence: TGTGCCAGCAGCTTAGGGGGGGTGACGGGCTACACCTTC.

The chain is built from TRBV7-2 and TRBJ2-1; 9 bases agree with TRBD2. This CDR3 has 17 residues. Germline CDR1 and CDR2: SGHTA and FQGNSA. Trimming at V came to 5 bases and at J to 7 bases, leaving 15 bases not matched to a gene. CDR3 nucleotide sequence: TGTGCCAGCAGCCTCAGGACTAGCGATTATACGGGGAATGAGCAGTTCTTC. It encodes CASSLRTSDYTGNEQFF.

The V gene is TRBV15, the J gene TRBJ1-1; the D is unclear. The V and J ends lost 1 base and 1 base respectively, with 7 bases between them. CDR1 is LNHNV and CDR2 is YYDKDF in the germline V gene (reference sequence). This CDR3 contains 14 residues. Here the CDR3 reads CATSRGKRNTEAFF. The CDR3 coding sequence is TGTGCCACCAGCAGAGGCAAAAGGAACACTGAAGCTTTCTTT.

This clonotype was seen a few times. The DNA of the CDR3 is TGCGCCAGCAGCTTGCCGCAGGGGGATAAAAGGACTGAAGCTTTCTTT. Its translation is CASSLPQGDKRTEAFF. This chain connects TRBV5-1 to TRBJ1-1; the match to TRBD1 covers 7 bases. CDR3 size: 16 residues. Per the germline V gene, CDR1 is SGHRS and CDR2 is YFSETQ. V trimming: 1 base; J trimming: 5 bases; junction bases outside the gene matches: 11. The full variable domain, in which reference TRBV5-1 and TRBJ1-1 provide the parts outside the CDR3, is KAGVTQTPRYLIKTRGQQVTLSCSPISGHRSVSWYQQTPGQGLQFLFEYFSETQRNKGNFPGRFSGRQFSNSRSEMNVSTLELGDSALYLCASSLPQGDKRTEAFFGQGTRLTVV.

The CDR3 region is CASSLEAGSEAFF. CDR3 DNA: TGTGCCAGCAGCTTGGAGGCGGGCTCTGAAGCTTTCTTT. The V and J genes are TRBV5-8 and TRBJ1-1; no definite D call. CDR1 is SGHTS and CDR2 is YDEGEE in the germline V gene. V was cut by 0 bases and J by 6 bases, with 9 bases left in between. The CDR3 consists of 13 residues. Full variable domain (remainder filled in from reference TRBV5-8 and TRBJ1-1): EAGVTQSPTHLIKTRGQQATLRCSPISGHTSVYWYQQALGLGLQFLLWYDEGEERNRGNFPPRFSGRQFPNYSSELNVNALELEDSALYLCASSLEAGSEAFFGQGTRLTVV.